The 32 T cell receptor beta chains in this list originate from one sample, sequenced in a study of cytomegalovirus exposure and HLA in healthy donors. PCR used 60 Vbeta primers and 13 Jbeta primers. Produced via immunoSEQ multiplex PCR; TCRdb's table is partial and in-frame only. The table includes about 160,000 clones, roughly 80% detected once. The sample consisted of PBMCs. These receptors were collected from a man aged 30 to 39 in good health and CMV-seronegative.

The rearrangement links TRBV7-9 to TRBJ1-2; TRBD1 agrees at 7 bases. Trimming removed 2 bases from V and 4 bases from J; junction bases left unmatched: 4. Germline V gene sequence: CDR1 SEHNR, CDR2 FQNEAQ (reference sequence). CDR3 length: 14 residues. The DNA for the CDR3 is TGTGCCAGCAGCTTAAACAGGGGCGCCTATGGCTACACCTTC. Protein: CASSLNRGAYGYTF. The whole variable domain, filled in from reference TRBV7-9 and TRBJ1-2, reads DTGVSQNPRHKITKRGQNVTFRCDPISEHNRLYWYRQTLGQGPEFLTYFQNEAQLEKSRLLSDRFSAERPKGSFSTLEIQRTEQGDSAMYLCASSLNRGAYGYTFGSGTRLTVV.

The DNA of the CDR3 is TGTGCTAGTGCCCTCCGCGATTCCTACAATGAGCAGTTCTTC. It translates to CASALRDSYNEQFF. This chain uses TRBV12-5 with TRBJ2-1; D gene uncertain. CDR1 is LGHNT and CDR2 is FRNRAP in the germline V gene. The CDR3 is made up of 14 amino acids. Deletions cut 7 bases from V and 1 base from J, with 11 bases between.

The chain employs TRBV18 and TRBJ2-2; D is unresolved. The germline V gene has CDR1 KGHSH and CDR2 LQKENI. The V end was cut by 0 bases, the J end by 3 bases, with 8 bases between. The CDR3 covers 15 residues. The CDR3 sequence: CASSPPVRDTGELFF. In DNA, the CDR3 is TGTGCCAGCTCACCACCCGTCCGGGACACCGGGGAGCTGTTTTTT.

V is TRBV7-6 and J is TRBJ2-2; the D gene is possibly TRBD2 (6 bases). Germline lookup yields CDR1 SGHVS and CDR2 FNYEAQ. The CDR3 totals 17 residues. V lost 3 bases and J lost 1, with 15 bases in between. In DNA form, the CDR3 reads TGTGCCAGCAGCTTGCCGATTTGGGGAGGGAACACCGGGGAGCTGTTTTTT. It encodes CASSLPIWGGNTGELFF.

This clone was detected ten times or more. The rearrangement uses TRBV6-6 and TRBJ2-5, with 10 positions matching TRBD2. With V trimmed by 10 bases and J by 5 bases, 16 bases remained unmatched. Germline CDR1 and CDR2: MNHNY and SVGAGI (reference sequence). The CDR3 runs to 16 residues. CDR3 coding DNA: TGTGCCACCAATGCGGGAGAGCGGGGGGGCGGGGAGACCCAGTACTTC. This encodes CATNAGERGGGETQYF.

This rearrangement joins TRBV9 to TRBJ2-5, with 7 bases matching TRBD1. Germline CDR1 is SGDLS and CDR2 is YYNGEE. The CDR3 is 14 amino acids. Germline trimming cut 0 bases from V and 1 base from J; bases unmatched to any gene: 0. The CDR3 spells CASSVGTGQETQYF. The CDR3 nucleotides are TGTGCCAGCAGCGTAGGGACAGGCCAAGAGACCCAGTACTTC.

Comment on this clone: Other DNA sequences in this sample translate to the same CDR3. The CDR3 sequence: CASSVGLLRDEQFF. CDR3 DNA: TGTGCCAGCAGTGTCGGACTACTCCGGGATGAGCAGTTCTTC. This chain joins TRBV6-1 and TRBJ2-1; D is perhaps TRBD2 (6 bases). There are 14 residues in the CDR3. Trimming took 4 bases from V and 8 from J, leaving 15 bases between them. Germline V gene sequence: CDR1 MNHNS, CDR2 SASEGT.

The chain couples TRBV7-9 to TRBJ1-1; 9 positions agree with TRBD1. Germline CDR1 SEHNR, CDR2 FQNEAQ (reference sequence). Trimming cost V 5 bases and J 1 base; bases outside gene matches: 5. The length of the CDR3 is 15 residues. The chain's CDR3 is CASSAQQGANTEAFF. The CDR3 DNA sequence: TGTGCCAGCAGCGCCCAACAGGGGGCGAACACTGAAGCTTTCTTT.

This clone was found once. This chain joins TRBV27 and TRBJ1-4, with D unresolved. V was clipped by 5 bases and J by 0 bases, with 16 bases between them. The CDR3 is 17 residues long. Germline lookup yields CDR1 MNHEY and CDR2 SMNVEV (reference sequence). CDR3 sequence (DNA): TGTGCCAGCAGTCCCGCGGGAGACGGGGCAACTAATGAAAAACTGTTTTTT. Amino acid sequence: CASSPAGDGATNEKLFF. The entire variable domain, with the rest obtained from reference TRBV27 and TRBJ1-4, is as follows: EAQVTQNPRYLITVTGKKLTVTCSQNMNHEYMSWYRQDPGLGLRQIYYSMNVEVTDKGDVPEGYKVSRKEKRNFPLILESPSPNQTSLYFCASSPAGDGATNEKLFFGSGTQLSVL.

This rearrangement joins TRBV11-3 to TRBJ2-3; 8 positions agree with TRBD1. Trimming at V came to 5 bases and at J to 2 bases, leaving 3 bases not matched to a gene. The CDR3 runs to 14 residues. The V gene's germline CDR1 is SGHNT and CDR2 YENEEA. CDR3 nucleotide sequence: TGTGCCAGCAGCCCGGGACAGGTCACAGATACGCAGTATTTT. It specifies CASSPGQVTDTQYF.

This chain joins TRBV6-1 and TRBJ2-1; possible D gene TRBD1, 5 bases. Germline V lookup: CDR1 MNHNS, CDR2 SASEGT. The CDR3 totals 16 residues. Trimming removed 4 bases from V and 3 bases from J, with 16 bases in between. The DNA of the CDR3 is TGTGCCAGCAGTGCCGACAGCACACTAAACTACAATGAGCAGTTCTTC. Translation: CASSADSTLNYNEQFF.

The chain links TRBV6-1 to TRBJ2-7; D is ambiguous. The germline V gene encodes CDR1 MNHNS and CDR2 SASEGT. V was cut by 0 bases and J by 6 bases, with 12 bases left in between. CDR3 length: 14 amino acids. CDR3 loop: CASSEAEELPEQYF. Here the CDR3 DNA reads TGTGCCAGCAGTGAAGCTGAAGAGTTGCCCGAGCAGTACTTC.

CDR3 sequence reads: CASSLALGGNQPQHF. The CDR3 DNA reads TGTGCCAGCAGCTTAGCGTTGGGGGGGAATCAGCCCCAGCATTTT. This chain connects TRBV7-2 to TRBJ1-5, with D perhaps TRBD1 (5 bases). V was cut by 0 bases and J by 4 bases, with 10 bases left in between. Looked up from germline, CDR1 is SGHTA and CDR2 is FQGNSA. The CDR3 spans 15 residues.

This clone came up a few times. This rearrangement joins TRBV5-5 to TRBJ1-5, with D possibly being TRBD1 (6 bases). The CDR3 is made up of 15 amino acids. Per the germline V gene, CDR1 is SGHKS and CDR2 is YYEKEE (reference sequence). V lost 0 bases, J lost 5 bases, and 12 bases lay in between. CDR3 coding DNA: TGTGCCAGCAGCTTGGAGGGGAGGGGGGATCAGCCCCAGCATTTT. The encoded protein is CASSLEGRGDQPQHF.

V and J are TRBV28 and TRBJ1-4; tentative D call: TRBD1 (6 bases). V dropped 6 bases and J dropped 8 bases, with 16 bases sitting between them. CDR3 length equals 14 residues. Germline values: CDR1 MDHEN, CDR2 SYDVKM. CDR3 amino acids: CASRIQGSLEKLFF. DNA for the CDR3: TGTGCCAGCAGGATACAGGGTTCCCTAGAAAAACTGTTTTTT.

The gene calls are TRBV9 and TRBJ2-7; possible D gene TRBD2, 5 bases. V gave up 2 bases and J gave up 3 bases, with 15 bases separating them. There are 15 residues in the CDR3. Germline-derived CDR1 and CDR2 are SGDLS and YYNGEE. CDR3 sequence: CASSVQGQAGYEQYF. Written as DNA, the CDR3 is TGTGCCAGCAGCGTTCAAGGGCAGGCGGGCTACGAGCAGTACTTC. Drawing the rest from reference TRBV9 and TRBJ2-7, the complete variable domain is DSGVTQTPKHLITATGQRVTLRCSPRSGDLSVYWYQQSLDQGLQFLIQYYNGEERAKGNILERFSAQQFPDLHSELNLSSLELGDSALYFCASSVQGQAGYEQYFGPGTRLTVT.

J is TRBJ1-1 and V is TRBV21-1. TRBV21-1 is a documented pseudogene. The length of the CDR3 is 13 residues. The CDR3 spells CASSKSYCAEAFF. In nucleotides, the CDR3 is TGTGCCAGCAGCAAATCCTATTGTGCTGAAGCTTTCTTT.

The chain carries TRBV28 and TRBJ2-4, with D unclear. The germline gives CDR1 MDHEN, CDR2 SYDVKM. CDR3 length equals 15 residues. V lost 5 bases, J lost 0 bases, and 11 bases lay in between. CDR3 DNA: TGTGCCAGCAGTCCCCGTCTCTTAGCCAAAAACATTCAGTACTTC. Encoded protein: CASSPRLLAKNIQYF.

The J gene is TRBJ1-6, the V gene TRBV9, with a tentative D call TRBD1 (5 bases). The V end lost 10 bases, the J end lost 0 bases, and 17 bases lay between the germline ends. Germline values: CDR1 SGDLS, CDR2 YYNGEE. The length of the CDR3 is 16 residues. The CDR3 sequence is CASNGGGSSYNSPLHF. DNA of the CDR3: TGTGCCTCCAACGGGGGGGGGAGCTCCTATAATTCACCCCTCCACTTT.

The chain combines TRBV30 with TRBJ1-2; perhaps TRBD1 as D (6 bases). Germline values: CDR1 GTSNPN, CDR2 SVGIG (reference sequence). Trimming shortened V by 2 bases and J by 4 bases, and 14 bases separated the two germline ends. CDR3 length equals 14 residues. CDR3 sequence reads: CAWSFPRGAYGYTF. The CDR3 DNA reads TGTGCCTGGAGTTTTCCCCGGGGGGCCTATGGCTACACCTTC.

The gene calls are TRBV7-9 and TRBJ2-7, with D hard to call. Germline CDR1 SEHNR, CDR2 FQNEAQ (reference sequence). This CDR3 contains 11 residues. Trimming stripped 8 bases from V and 6 bases from J, with 11 bases between. CDR3 protein: CASASTGEQYF. CDR3 bases: TGTGCCAGCGCATCCACGGGCGAGCAGTACTTC.

The chain carries TRBV5-1 and TRBJ1-4; TRBD1 is a possible D gene (6 bases). In germline, CDR1 is SGHRS, CDR2 YFSETQ. V was cut by 3 bases and J by 7 bases, with 25 bases left in between. The CDR3 spans 18 residues. In nucleotides, the CDR3 is TGCGCCAGCAGCTGGGGGGGCTTGGAAGGTCCAAGGAGTGAAAAACTGTTTTTT. Protein: CASSWGGLEGPRSEKLFF.

V usage is TRBV27 and J usage is TRBJ2-7; 8 nucleotides line up with TRBD2. CDR1 MNHEY and CDR2 SMNVEV come from the germline V gene (reference sequence). Trimming took 5 bases from V and 3 from J; bases not matched to a gene: 12. This CDR3 spans 16 amino acids. The CDR3 reads CASSPRGGYRNYEQYF. The CDR3 nucleotides read TGTGCCAGCAGTCCCCGGGGGGGTTACAGGAACTACGAGCAGTACTTC.

The chain combines TRBV18 with TRBJ1-1; D is unresolved. This CDR3 spans 14 amino acids. With 3 bases removed from V and 2 bases from J, the gap between germline ends came to 10 bases. Germline lookup yields CDR1 KGHSH and CDR2 LQKENI. The CDR3 DNA is TGTGCCAGCTCACCTTTGGCGGGAAACACTGAAGCTTTCTTT. Translation gives CASSPLAGNTEAFF.

This chain joins TRBV6-6 and TRBJ2-3, with a possible D match to TRBD2 (5 bases). In germline, CDR1 is MNHNY, CDR2 SVGAGI (reference sequence). V lost 2 bases, J lost 8 bases, and 14 bases lay in between. This CDR3 has 14 amino acids. CDR3 in DNA: TGTGCCAGCAGTTACGGGCCCCCTGAGGGTACGCAGTATTTT. Encoded protein: CASSYGPPEGTQYF.

The chain is built from TRBV5-4 and TRBJ2-1; 10 nucleotides line up with TRBD1. The CDR3 has 17 amino acids. Germline lookup yields CDR1 SGHNT and CDR2 YYREEE (reference sequence). Trimming cost V 6 bases and J 6 bases; bases outside gene matches: 15. Written as DNA, the CDR3 is TGTGCCAGCACCCATAGGGGAGGGGGACAGGGGTCCAATGAGCAGTTCTTC. Its protein is CASTHRGGGQGSNEQFF. The full variable domain, with the rest looked up from reference TRBV5-4 and TRBJ2-1, is ETGVTQSPTHLIKTRGQQVTLRCSSQSGHNTVSWYQQALGQGPQFIFQYYREEENGRGNFPPRFSGLQFPNYSSELNVNALELDDSALYLCASTHRGGGQGSNEQFFGPGTRLTVL.

The chain is built from TRBV6-6 and TRBJ1-6, with D tentatively TRBD1 (6 bases). The CDR3 has 13 amino acids. Germline CDR1 reads MNHNY; CDR2 reads SVGAGI (reference sequence). The V gene lost 0 bases and the J gene lost 13 bases, with 10 bases spanning the gap. Written as DNA, the CDR3 is TGTGCCAGCAGTTACTCCCCAGGGGTGCCCCTCCACTTT. It codes for CASSYSPGVPLHF.

A remark on this clone: One junction end does not reproduce the germline sequence, and a read error may be involved. V usage is TRBV7-9 and J usage is TRBJ1-3, with 8 positions matching TRBD1. Germline V gene lookup returns CDR1 SEHNR and CDR2 FQNEAQ (reference sequence). The CDR3 loop spans 16 amino acids. The CDR3 DNA follows: TGTTCCAGCAGCCTAGGACAGGGAATCTCTGGAAACACCATATATTTT. It translates to CSSSLGQGISGNTIYF.

This clone was seen only a few times. The chain couples TRBV6-5 to TRBJ2-2, with D perhaps matching TRBD1 (5 bases). The CDR3 length is 15 residues. V lost 2 bases, J lost 1 base, and 8 bases lay in between. The germline V gene encodes CDR1 MNHEY and CDR2 SVGAGI. CDR3 in amino acids: CASSYLGQNTGELFF. The CDR3 DNA sequence: TGTGCCAGCAGTTACCTCGGACAGAACACCGGGGAGCTGTTTTTT.

To note about this clone: Relative to the germline gene, one junction end is altered; a read error may explain this. The chain uses TRBV7-9 and TRBJ2-3; 9 bases fit TRBD2. CDR1 and CDR2 (germline): SEHNR, FQNEAQ (reference sequence). CDR3 length equals 18 residues. In DNA form, the CDR3 reads TGTTCCAGCAGCACTTATGTGCTAGCGGGGAGAAGCACAGATACGCAGTATTTT. Protein: CSSSTYVLAGRSTDTQYF.

The chain has TRBV28 and TRBJ2-7; 7 positions agree with TRBD1. The CDR3 is 16 residues long. Germline assignment: CDR1 MDHEN and CDR2 SYDVKM. V was clipped by 5 bases and J by 2 bases; unmatched bases: 12. The CDR3 here is CASSTTSSGQTYEQYF. CDR3 DNA: TGTGCCAGCAGTACAACATCCTCGGGACAGACCTACGAGCAGTACTTC.

This clone was detected once. The gene calls are TRBV28 and TRBJ2-3, with TRBD2 as a possible D gene (6 bases). Germline V gene sequence: CDR1 MDHEN, CDR2 SYDVKM. V lost 4 bases to trimming and J lost 6 bases, with 17 bases between them. The CDR3 has 15 residues. The CDR3 bases are TGTGCCAGCAGTTATGGAGGGAGAATGGGGGATACGCAGTATTTT. Translating gives CASSYGGRMGDTQYF.